This is a list of T cell receptor beta chains from one sample in a study of blood T cell repertoires in COVID-19. Method: immunoSEQ multiplex PCR; TCRdb's copy keeps in-frame clones and lacks some. The sample has 300,000 to 400,000 clones, 80% to 90% seen once. Sequencing was performed on PBMCs or T cells enriched from blood (not recorded which). These receptors were taken from a man aged 25 to 40 who had recovered from COVID-19. The CDR3 runs from the conserved cysteine through the conserved F or W. A D gene is named only where the DNA matches it firmly. Rows give clone size only sometimes, using once, few, many, or a class for an expanded clone.

cdr3_aa cdr3_nt j_call v_call d_call clone_size
CASSLAGGSYEQYF TGTGCCAGCAGCTTGGCAGGGGGCTCCTACGAGCAGTACTTC TRBJ2-7 TRBV5-6 TRBD1 NA
CASSMGLSTDADTQYF TGTGCCAGTAGTATGGGTCTAAGCACAGATGCAGATACGCAGTATTTT TRBJ2-3 TRBV19 NA NA
CATSGTGHVNGEQFF TGTGCCACCAGTGGAACAGGTCACGTCAACGGAGAGCAGTTCTTC TRBJ2-1 TRBV24-1 NA NA
CASSELGTGEETQYF TGTGCCAGCAGTGAGCTCGGGACAGGGGAAGAGACCCAGTACTTC TRBJ2-5 TRBV25-1 TRBD1 NA
CASSPPVTGTDTQYF TGTGCCAGCAGTCCCCCGGTGACAGGAACAGATACGCAGTATTTT TRBJ2-3 TRBV28 NA NA
CASSRKRQGLGTEAFF TGTGCCAGCAGCAGAAAACGACAGGGGCTGGGGACTGAAGCTTTCTTT TRBJ1-1 TRBV21-1 NA NA
CASSLYGTTAGELFF TGCGCCAGCAGCTTGTACGGGACTACGGCCGGGGAGCTGTTTTTT TRBJ2-2 TRBV5-1 TRBD2 NA
CAWSILDRAYEQYF TGTGCCTGGAGTATCCTGGACAGGGCATACGAGCAGTACTTC TRBJ2-7 TRBV30 TRBD1 NA
CASSFYRTLNYGYTF TGTGCCAGCAGTTTTTACAGGACCCTTAACTATGGCTACACCTTC TRBJ1-2 TRBV28 NA NA
CASSTGAGELFF TGTGCCAGCAGCACAGGGGCCGGGGAGCTGTTTTTT TRBJ2-2 TRBV6-5 TRBD1 NA
CASSQDLEDTQYF TGTGCCAGCAGCCAAGATCTCGAGGATACGCAGTATTTT TRBJ2-3 TRBV14 NA NA
CASSSGQGNTGELFF TGTGCCAGCAGCTCCGGACAGGGGAACACCGGGGAGCTGTTTTTT TRBJ2-2 TRBV7-9 TRBD1 NA
CASSLAPGAPNQPQHF TGCGCCAGCAGCTTGGCCCCAGGGGCGCCCAATCAGCCCCAGCATTTT TRBJ1-5 TRBV5-1 NA once
CASSPGQGVGSPLHF TGTGCCAGCAGCCCTGGACAGGGGGTGGGGTCACCCCTCCACTTT TRBJ1-6 TRBV11-2 TRBD1 NA
CATRVSANEKLFF TGTGCCACCAGGGTCTCGGCTAATGAAAAACTGTTTTTT TRBJ1-4 TRBV15 NA once
CAWSDSGNTEAFF TGTGCCTGGAGTGATTCCGGTAACACTGAAGCTTTCTTT TRBJ1-1 TRBV30 NA NA
CASSLGQGGPLHF TGTGCCAGCAGTTTGGGGCAGGGCGGACCCCTCCACTTT TRBJ1-6 TRBV12-3/TRBV12-4 NA NA
CASSQLVGYTF TGTGCCAGCAGTCAATTAGTAGGCTACACCTTC TRBJ1-2 TRBV28 NA once
CASSVGVAGGSSYEQYF TGTGCCAGCAGCGTAGGCGTTGCGGGGGGGAGCTCCTACGAGCAGTACTTC TRBJ2-7 TRBV9 TRBD2 NA
CASSVASGGANSPLHF TGTGCCAGCAGCGTAGCCTCGGGGGGGGCCAATTCACCCCTCCACTTT TRBJ1-6 TRBV9 NA few
CASSSSQGLVAFEQYF TGTGCCAGCAGTTCATCTCAGGGACTAGTTGCTTTTGAGCAGTACTTC TRBJ2-7 TRBV27 TRBD2 NA
CASSRTWGSASSGANVLTF TGTGCCAGCAGCCGGACCTGGGGCAGCGCGAGCTCTGGGGCCAACGTCCTGACTTTC TRBJ2-6 TRBV7-9 NA NA
CASSLYEGEAFF TGCGCCAGCAGCTTGTACGAGGGTGAAGCTTTCTTT TRBJ1-1 TRBV5-1 NA NA
CASSPPEGSNTIYF TGTGCCAGCTCACCACCGGAGGGTTCTAACACCATATATTTT TRBJ1-3 TRBV18 NA few
CASSLAGGRETQYF TGTGCCAGCAGCTTAGCGGGGGGAAGGGAGACCCAGTACTTC TRBJ2-5 TRBV7-9 NA NA
CASSPRGDNEKLFF TGCGCCAGCAGTCCAAGGGGCGATAATGAAAAACTGTTTTTT TRBJ1-4 TRBV5-1 NA NA
CASSRQANTGELFF TGTGCCAGCTCACGCCAGGCGAACACCGGGGAGCTGTTTTTT TRBJ2-2 TRBV18 NA NA
CASSPNRGGGQPQHF TGTGCCAGCTCACCAAACAGGGGTGGAGGTCAGCCCCAGCATTTT TRBJ1-5 TRBV18 TRBD1 NA
CSASARASNQPQHF TGCAGTGCTAGTGCCAGGGCTAGCAATCAGCCCCAGCATTTT TRBJ1-5 TRBV20-1 NA NA
CASSPGLDNEQFF TGTGCCAGCAGCCCGGGACTGGACAATGAGCAGTTCTTC TRBJ2-1 TRBV7-8 NA NA
CATSDRGQSEAFF TGTGCCACCAGTGATCGAGGACAGTCTGAAGCTTTCTTT TRBJ1-1 TRBV24-1 NA NA
CATSRVRGPNTGELFF TGTGCCACCAGCAGAGTCCGGGGTCCGAACACCGGGGAGCTGTTTTTT TRBJ2-2 TRBV15 NA NA